This TCR beta chain was profiled in a study of blood T cell repertoires in COVID-19. Study-wide background: There were acute and convalescent COVID-19 samples, and they came from the United States, Italy and Spain. In each case, the material was cDNA or gDNA derived from T cells, B-cell-depleted T cells, or PBMCs.

The germline V and J ends were trimmed by 2 bases and 0 bases, with 10 bases remaining between them. Germline CDR1 MNHEY, CDR2 SVGEGT. The CDR3 length is 15 residues. Original analysis: Nucleated cell counts were estimated from reference gene primer amplification. Assay used: immunoSEQ multiplex PCR; TCRdb lists only in-frame clones, some missing. The V and J calls and clone size come from that table; D and trimming were worked out from the DNA. The sample yields under 200,000 clones, roughly 84% seen once. The clonotype was recovered from a woman aged 60-70 years with acute or convalescent COVID-19. This chain joins TRBV6-2 or TRBV6-3 and TRBJ1-2, with D perhaps TRBD1 (5 bases). Sequencing input: peripheral blood. CDR3 loop: CASSYRGGTNYGYTF. The DNA of the CDR3 is TGTGCCAGCAGTTACCGCGGGGGAACTAACTATGGCTACACCTTC.